This T cell receptor beta chain came from a study of neurological immune-mediated disorders. One entry per CDR3 protein results from TCRdb running MiXCR on the 5' RACE reads. The sample holds about 25,000 distinct CDR3 sequences, roughly 12% seen once. This CDR3 is 14 amino acids long. V shed 5 bases, J shed 2 bases, and the junction held 4 bases outside the gene matches. Whole-study findings and limits: The expanded clones of different subjects shared no CDR3 amino acid sequences (suggesting private repertoires in all groups).

This clonotype was recorded many times. Its antigen is unidentified. The V and J genes are TRBV12-3 or TRBV12-4 and TRBJ2-7, with TRBD1 identical over 9 bases. Specimen: PBMCs. The sequence was obtained from a woman aged 35 to 49 with HTLV-1-associated myelopathy (HAM/TSP). CDR3 in DNA: TGTGCCAGCAGTGCGACAGGGGGTACCTACGAGCAGTACTTC. It encodes CASSATGGTYEQYF.